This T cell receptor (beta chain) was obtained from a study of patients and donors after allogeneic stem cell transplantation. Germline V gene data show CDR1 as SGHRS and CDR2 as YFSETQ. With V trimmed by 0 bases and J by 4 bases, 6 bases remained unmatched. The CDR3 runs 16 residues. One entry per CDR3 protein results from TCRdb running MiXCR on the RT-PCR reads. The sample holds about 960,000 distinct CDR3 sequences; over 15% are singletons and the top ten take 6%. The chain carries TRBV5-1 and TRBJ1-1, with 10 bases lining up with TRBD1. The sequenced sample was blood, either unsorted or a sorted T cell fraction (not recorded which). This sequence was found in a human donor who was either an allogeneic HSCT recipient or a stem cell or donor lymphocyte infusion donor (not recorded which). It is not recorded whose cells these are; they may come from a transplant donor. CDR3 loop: CASSLARTGGVTEAFF. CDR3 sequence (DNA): TGCGCCAGCAGCTTGGCCCGGACAGGGGGAGTCACTGAAGCTTTCTTT.